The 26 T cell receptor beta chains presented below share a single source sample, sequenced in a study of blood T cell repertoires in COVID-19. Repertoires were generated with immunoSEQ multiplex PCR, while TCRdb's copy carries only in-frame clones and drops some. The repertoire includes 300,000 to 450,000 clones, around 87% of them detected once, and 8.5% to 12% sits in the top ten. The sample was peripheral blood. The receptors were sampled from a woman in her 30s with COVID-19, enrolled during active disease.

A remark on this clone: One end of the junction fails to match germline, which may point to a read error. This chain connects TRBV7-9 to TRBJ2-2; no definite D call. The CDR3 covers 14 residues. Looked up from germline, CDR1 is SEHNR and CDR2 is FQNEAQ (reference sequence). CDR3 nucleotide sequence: TGTGCCAGCGGCTTGGCCGCGAACACCGGGGAGCTGTTTTTT. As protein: CASGLAANTGELFF. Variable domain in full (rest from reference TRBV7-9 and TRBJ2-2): DTGVSQNPRHKITKRGQNVTFRCDPISEHNRLYWYRQTLGQGPEFLTYFQNEAQLEKSRLLSDRFSAERPKGSFSTLEIQRTEQGDSAMYLCASGLAANTGELFFGEGSRLTVL.

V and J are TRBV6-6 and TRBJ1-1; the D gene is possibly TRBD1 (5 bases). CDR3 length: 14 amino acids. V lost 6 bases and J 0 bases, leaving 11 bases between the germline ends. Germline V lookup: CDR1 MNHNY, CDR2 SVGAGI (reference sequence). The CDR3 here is CASSVGGLNTEAFF. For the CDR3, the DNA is TGTGCCAGCAGCGTGGGGGGATTGAACACTGAAGCTTTCTTT.

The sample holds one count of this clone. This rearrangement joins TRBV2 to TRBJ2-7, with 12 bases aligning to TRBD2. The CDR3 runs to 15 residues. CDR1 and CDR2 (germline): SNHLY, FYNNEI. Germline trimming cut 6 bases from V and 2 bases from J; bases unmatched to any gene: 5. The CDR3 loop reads CASRETSGRPYEQYF. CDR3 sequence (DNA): TGTGCCAGCAGGGAGACTAGCGGGAGACCCTACGAGCAGTACTTC.

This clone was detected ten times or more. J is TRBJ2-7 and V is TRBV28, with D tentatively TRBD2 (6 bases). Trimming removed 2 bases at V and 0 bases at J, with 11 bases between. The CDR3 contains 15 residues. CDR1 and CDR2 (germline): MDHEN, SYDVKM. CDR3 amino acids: CASSLEVSGSYEQYF. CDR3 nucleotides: TGTGCCAGCAGTTTAGAGGTTAGCGGCTCCTACGAGCAGTACTTC.

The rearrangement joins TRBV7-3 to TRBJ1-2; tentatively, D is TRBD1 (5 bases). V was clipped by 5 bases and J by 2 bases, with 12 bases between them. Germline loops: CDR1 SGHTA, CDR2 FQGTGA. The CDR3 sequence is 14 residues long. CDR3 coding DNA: TGTGCCAGCAGCCTCGCCGCAGGGAACTATGGCTACACCTTC. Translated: CASSLAAGNYGYTF.

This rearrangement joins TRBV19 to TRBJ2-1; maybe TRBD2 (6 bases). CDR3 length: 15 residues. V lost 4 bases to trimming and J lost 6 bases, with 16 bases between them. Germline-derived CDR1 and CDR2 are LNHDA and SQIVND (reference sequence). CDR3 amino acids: CASSNLGLYGNEQFF. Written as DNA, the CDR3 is TGTGCCAGTAGTAACCTGGGACTGTACGGCAATGAGCAGTTCTTC.

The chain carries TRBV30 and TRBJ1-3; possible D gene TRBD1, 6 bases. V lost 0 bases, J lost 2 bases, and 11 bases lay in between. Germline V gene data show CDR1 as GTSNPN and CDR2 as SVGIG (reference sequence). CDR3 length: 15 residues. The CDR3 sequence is CAWSVPGGPGNTIYF. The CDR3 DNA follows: TGTGCCTGGAGTGTCCCGGGGGGGCCTGGAAACACCATATATTTT.

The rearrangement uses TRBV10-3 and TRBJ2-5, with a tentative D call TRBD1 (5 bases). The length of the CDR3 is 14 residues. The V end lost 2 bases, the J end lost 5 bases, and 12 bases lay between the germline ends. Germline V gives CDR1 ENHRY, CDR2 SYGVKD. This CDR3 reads CAISETGAKETQYF. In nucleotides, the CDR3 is TGTGCCATCAGTGAGACAGGAGCCAAGGAGACCCAGTACTTC.

In DNA form, the CDR3 reads TGTGCCACCAGCAGAGTGGCGGGCCTTCAGCCCCAGCATTTT. It translates to CATSRVAGLQPQHF. The chain carries TRBV15 and TRBJ1-5; no clear D. Germline values: CDR1 LNHNV, CDR2 YYDKDF (reference sequence). The CDR3 has 14 residues. Trimming took 1 base from V and 6 from J, leaving 10 bases between them.

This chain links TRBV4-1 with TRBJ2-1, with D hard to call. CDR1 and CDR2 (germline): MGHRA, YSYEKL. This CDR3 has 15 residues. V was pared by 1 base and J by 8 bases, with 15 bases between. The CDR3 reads CASSQGIRSSYEQFF. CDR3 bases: TGCGCCAGCAGCCAAGGAATACGATCTAGTTATGAGCAGTTCTTC.

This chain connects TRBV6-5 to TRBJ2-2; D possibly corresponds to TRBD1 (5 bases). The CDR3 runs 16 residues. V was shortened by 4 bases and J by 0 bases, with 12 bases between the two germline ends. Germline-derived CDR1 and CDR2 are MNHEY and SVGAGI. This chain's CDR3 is CASSLAGMTNTGELFF. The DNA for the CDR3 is TGTGCCAGCAGTTTGGCAGGGATGACGAACACCGGGGAGCTGTTTTTT.

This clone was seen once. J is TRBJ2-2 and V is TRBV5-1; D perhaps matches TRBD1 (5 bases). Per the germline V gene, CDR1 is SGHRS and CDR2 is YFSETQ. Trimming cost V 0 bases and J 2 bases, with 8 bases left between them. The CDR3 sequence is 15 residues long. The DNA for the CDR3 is TGCGCCAGCAGCTTGGGGACACCCAACACCGGGGAGCTGTTTTTT. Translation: CASSLGTPNTGELFF.

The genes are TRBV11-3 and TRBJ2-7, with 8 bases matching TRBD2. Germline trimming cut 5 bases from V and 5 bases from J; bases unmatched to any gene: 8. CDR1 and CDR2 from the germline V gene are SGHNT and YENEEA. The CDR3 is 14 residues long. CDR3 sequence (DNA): TGTGCCAGCAGCCCGTCCGGGGGGGTCCACGAGCAGTACTTC. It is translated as CASSPSGGVHEQYF.

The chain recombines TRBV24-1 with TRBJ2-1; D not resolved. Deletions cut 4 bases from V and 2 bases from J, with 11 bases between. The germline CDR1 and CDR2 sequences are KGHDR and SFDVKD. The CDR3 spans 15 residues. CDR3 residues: CATSDSRSTYNEQFF. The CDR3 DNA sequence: TGTGCCACCAGTGACTCTAGAAGTACCTACAATGAGCAGTTCTTC.

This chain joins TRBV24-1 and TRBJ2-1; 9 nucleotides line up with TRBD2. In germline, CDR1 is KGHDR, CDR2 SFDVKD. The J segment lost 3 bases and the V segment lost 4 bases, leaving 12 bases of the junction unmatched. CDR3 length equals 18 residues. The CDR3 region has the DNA TGTGCCACCAGTGACCGCGTTAGAGCGGGAGGTAGCTACAATGAGCAGTTCTTC. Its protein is CATSDRVRAGGSYNEQFF.

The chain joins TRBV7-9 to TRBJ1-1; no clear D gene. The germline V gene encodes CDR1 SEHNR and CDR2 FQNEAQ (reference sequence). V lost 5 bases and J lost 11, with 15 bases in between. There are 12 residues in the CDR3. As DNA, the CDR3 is TGTGCCAGCAGCATATCGCCCCGCCAGGCTTTCTTT. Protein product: CASSISPRQAFF.

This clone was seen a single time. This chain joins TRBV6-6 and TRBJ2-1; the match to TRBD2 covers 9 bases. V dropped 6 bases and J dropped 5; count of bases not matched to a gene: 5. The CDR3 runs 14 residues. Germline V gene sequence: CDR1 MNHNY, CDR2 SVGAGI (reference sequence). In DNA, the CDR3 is TGTGCCAGCAGCGGGACTAGCTACGACAATGAGCAGTTCTTC. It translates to CASSGTSYDNEQFF.

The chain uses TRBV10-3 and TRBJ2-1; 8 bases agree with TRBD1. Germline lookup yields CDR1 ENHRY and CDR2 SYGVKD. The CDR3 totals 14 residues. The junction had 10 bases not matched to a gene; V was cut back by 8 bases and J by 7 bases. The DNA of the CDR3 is TGTGCCATCGCCCCAGGGGGCGCAGGGAATGAGCAGTTCTTC. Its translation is CAIAPGGAGNEQFF.

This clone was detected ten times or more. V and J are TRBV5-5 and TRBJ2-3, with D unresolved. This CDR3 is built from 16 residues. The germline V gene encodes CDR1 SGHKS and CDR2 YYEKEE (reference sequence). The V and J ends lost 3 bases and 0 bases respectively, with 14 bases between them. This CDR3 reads CASSSGSQTSTDTQYF. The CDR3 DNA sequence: TGTGCCAGCAGCTCAGGAAGTCAAACTAGCACAGATACGCAGTATTTT.

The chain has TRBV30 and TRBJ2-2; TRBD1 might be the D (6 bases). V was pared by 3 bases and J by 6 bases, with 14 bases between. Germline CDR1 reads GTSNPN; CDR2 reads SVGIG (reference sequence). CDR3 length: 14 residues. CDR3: CAWRLQGGPGELFF. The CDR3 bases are TGTGCCTGGAGGCTACAGGGTGGCCCCGGGGAGCTGTTTTTT. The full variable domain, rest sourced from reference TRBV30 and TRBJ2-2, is SQTIHQWPATLVQPVGSPLSLECTVEGTSNPNLYWYRQAAGRGLQLLFYSVGIGQISSEVPQNLSASRPQDRQFILSSKKLLLSDSGFYLCAWRLQGGPGELFFGEGSRLTVL.

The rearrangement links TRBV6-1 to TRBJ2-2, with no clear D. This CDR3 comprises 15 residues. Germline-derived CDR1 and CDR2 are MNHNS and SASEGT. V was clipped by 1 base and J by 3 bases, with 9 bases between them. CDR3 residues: CASSEGSYHTGELFF. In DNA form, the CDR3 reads TGTGCCAGCAGTGAAGGCTCCTATCACACCGGGGAGCTGTTTTTT.

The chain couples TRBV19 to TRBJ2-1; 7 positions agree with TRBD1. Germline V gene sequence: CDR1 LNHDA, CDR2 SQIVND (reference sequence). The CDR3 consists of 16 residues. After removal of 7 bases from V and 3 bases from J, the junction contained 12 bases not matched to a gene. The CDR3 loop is CASKGVFGDSYNEQFF. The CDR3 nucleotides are TGTGCCAGTAAAGGGGTTTTCGGGGACAGCTACAATGAGCAGTTCTTC. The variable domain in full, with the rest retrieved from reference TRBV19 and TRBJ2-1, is DGGITQSPKYLFRKEGQNVTLSCEQNLNHDAMYWYRQDPGQGLRLIYYSQIVNDFQKGDIAEGYSVSREKKESFPLTVTSAQKNPTAFYLCASKGVFGDSYNEQFFGPGTRLTVL.

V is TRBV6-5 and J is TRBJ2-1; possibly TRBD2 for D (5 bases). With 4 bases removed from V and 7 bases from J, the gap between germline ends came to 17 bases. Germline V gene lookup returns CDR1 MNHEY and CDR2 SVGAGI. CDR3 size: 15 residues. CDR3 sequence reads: CASSFFSAPENEQFF. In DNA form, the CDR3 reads TGTGCCAGCAGTTTCTTTAGCGCCCCCGAGAATGAGCAGTTCTTC.

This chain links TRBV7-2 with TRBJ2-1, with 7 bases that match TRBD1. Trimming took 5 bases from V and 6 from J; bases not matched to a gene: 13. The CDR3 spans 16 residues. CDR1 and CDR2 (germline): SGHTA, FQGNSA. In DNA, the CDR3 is TGTGCCAGCAGCCTCGATAGGGGGCGGGTGTTCAATGAGCAGTTCTTC. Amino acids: CASSLDRGRVFNEQFF. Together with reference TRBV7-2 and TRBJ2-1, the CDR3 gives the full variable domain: GAGVSQSPSNKVTEKGKDVELRCDPISGHTALYWYRQSLGQGLEFLIYFQGNSAPDKSGLPSDRFSAERTGGSVSTLTIQRTQQEDSAVYLCASSLDRGRVFNEQFFGPGTRLTVL.

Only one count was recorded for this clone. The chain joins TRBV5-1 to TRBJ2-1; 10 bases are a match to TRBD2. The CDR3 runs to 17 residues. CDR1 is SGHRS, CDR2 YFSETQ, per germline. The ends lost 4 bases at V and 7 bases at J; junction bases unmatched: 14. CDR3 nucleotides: TGCGCCAGCAGCGGCCCTCTAGCTAGCGGGAGAAGGAATGAGCAGTTCTTC. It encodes CASSGPLASGRRNEQFF.

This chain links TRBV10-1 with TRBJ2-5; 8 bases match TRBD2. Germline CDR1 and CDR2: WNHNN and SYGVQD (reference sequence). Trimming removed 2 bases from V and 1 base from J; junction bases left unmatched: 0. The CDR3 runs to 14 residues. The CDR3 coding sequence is TGCGCCAGCAGTGAGCGGGGGGGCCAAGAGACCCAGTACTTC. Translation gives CASSERGGQETQYF.